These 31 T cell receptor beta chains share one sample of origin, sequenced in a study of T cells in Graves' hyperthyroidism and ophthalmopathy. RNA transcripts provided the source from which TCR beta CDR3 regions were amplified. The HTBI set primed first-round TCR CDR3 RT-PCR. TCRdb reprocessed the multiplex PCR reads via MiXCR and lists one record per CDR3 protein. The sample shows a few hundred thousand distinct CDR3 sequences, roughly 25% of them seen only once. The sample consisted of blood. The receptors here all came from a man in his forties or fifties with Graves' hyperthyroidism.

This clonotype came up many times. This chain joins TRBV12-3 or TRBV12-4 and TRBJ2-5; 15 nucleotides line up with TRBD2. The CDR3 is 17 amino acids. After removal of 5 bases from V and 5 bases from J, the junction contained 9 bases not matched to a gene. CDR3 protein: CASSTPGLAGGGETQYF. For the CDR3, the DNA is TGTGCCAGCAGTACACCGGGACTAGCGGGAGGTGGTGAGACCCAGTACTTC.

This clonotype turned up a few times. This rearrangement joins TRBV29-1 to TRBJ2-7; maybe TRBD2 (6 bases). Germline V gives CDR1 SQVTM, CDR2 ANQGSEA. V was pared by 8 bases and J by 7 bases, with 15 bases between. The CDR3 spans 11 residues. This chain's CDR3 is CSIGTPREQYF. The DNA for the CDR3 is TGCAGCATTGGGACTCCCAGGGAGCAGTACTTC.

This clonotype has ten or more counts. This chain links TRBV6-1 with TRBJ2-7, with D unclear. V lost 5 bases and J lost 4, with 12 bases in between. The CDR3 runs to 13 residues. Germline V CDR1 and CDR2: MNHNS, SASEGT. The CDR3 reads CASSLDGNYEQYF. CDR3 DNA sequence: TGTGCCAGCAGTTTGGACGGAAATTACGAGCAGTACTTC.

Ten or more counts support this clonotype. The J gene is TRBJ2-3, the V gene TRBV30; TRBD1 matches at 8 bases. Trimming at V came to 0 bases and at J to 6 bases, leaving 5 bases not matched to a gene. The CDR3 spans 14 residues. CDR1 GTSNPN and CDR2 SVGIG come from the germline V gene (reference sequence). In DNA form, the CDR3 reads TGTGCCTGGAGTGTACAGGGGGGATCGGATACGCAGTATTTT. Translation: CAWSVQGGSDTQYF.

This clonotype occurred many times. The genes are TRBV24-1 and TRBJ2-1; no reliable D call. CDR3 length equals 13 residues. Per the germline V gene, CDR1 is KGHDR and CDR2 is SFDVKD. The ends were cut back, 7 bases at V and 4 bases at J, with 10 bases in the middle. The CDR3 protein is CATRGIGYNEQFF. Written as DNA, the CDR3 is TGTGCCACCAGGGGTATCGGGTACAATGAGCAGTTCTTC.

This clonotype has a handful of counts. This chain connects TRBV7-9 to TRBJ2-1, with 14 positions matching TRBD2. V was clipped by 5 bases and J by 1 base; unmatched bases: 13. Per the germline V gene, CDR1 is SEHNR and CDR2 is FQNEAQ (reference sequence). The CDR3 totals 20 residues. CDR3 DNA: TGTGCCAGCAGCCCGCCCACCGGGACTAGCGGGAGAGGGTCCTACAATGAGCAGTTCTTC. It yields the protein CASSPPTGTSGRGSYNEQFF.

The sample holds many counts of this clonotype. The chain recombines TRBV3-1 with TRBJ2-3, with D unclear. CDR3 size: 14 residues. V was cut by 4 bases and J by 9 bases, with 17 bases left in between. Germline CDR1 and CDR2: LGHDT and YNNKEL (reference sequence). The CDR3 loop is CASSPSTNRLTQYF. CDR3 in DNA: TGTGCCAGCAGCCCCTCCACGAACCGATTGACGCAGTATTTT.

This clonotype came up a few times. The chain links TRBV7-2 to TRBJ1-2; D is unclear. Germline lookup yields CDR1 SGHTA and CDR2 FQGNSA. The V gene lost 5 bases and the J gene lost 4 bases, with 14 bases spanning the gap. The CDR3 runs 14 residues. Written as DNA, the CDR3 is TGTGCCAGCAGCCAGACCCAGGTTCCCTATGGCTACACCTTC. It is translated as CASSQTQVPYGYTF.

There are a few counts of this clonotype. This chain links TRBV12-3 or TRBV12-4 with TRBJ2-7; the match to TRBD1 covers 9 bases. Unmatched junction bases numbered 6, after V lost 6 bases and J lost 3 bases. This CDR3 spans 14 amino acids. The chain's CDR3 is CASSPRDRVYEQYF. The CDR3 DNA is TGTGCCAGCAGCCCCCGGGACAGGGTCTACGAGCAGTACTTC.

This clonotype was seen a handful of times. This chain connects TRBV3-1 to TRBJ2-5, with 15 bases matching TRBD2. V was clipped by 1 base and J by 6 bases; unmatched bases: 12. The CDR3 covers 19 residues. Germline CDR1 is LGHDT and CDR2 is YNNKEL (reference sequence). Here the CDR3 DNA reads TGTGCCAGCAGCCAAGCGGGACTAGCGGGAGGATCGTCCAAAAAGACCCAGTACTTC. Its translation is CASSQAGLAGGSSKKTQYF.

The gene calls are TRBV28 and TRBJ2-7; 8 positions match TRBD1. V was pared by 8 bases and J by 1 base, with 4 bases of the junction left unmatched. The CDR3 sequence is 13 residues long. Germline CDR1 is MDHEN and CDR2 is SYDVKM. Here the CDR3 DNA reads TGTGCCAGCGGGAGACAGGGGTCCTACGAGCAGTACTTC. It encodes CASGRQGSYEQYF.

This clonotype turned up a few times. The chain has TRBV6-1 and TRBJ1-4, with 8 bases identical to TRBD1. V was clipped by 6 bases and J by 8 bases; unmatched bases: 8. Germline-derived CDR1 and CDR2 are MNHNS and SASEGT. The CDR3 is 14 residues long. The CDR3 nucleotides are TGTGCCAGCAGCATGGGGACAGGTCAAGAAAAACTGTTTTTT. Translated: CASSMGTGQEKLFF.

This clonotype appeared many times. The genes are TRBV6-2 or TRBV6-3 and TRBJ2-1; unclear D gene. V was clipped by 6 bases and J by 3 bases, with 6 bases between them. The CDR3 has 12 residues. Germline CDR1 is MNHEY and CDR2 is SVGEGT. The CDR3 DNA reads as TGTGCCAGCAGCTCCGGCTACAATGAGCAGTTCTTC. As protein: CASSSGYNEQFF.

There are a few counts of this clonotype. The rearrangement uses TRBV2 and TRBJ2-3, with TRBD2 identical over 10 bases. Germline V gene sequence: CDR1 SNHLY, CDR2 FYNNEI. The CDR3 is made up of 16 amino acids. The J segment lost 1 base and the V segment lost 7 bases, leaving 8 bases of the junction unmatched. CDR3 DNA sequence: TGTGCCAGCATGCTAGCGGGAGATGGCGGCACAGATACGCAGTATTTT. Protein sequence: CASMLAGDGGTDTQYF.

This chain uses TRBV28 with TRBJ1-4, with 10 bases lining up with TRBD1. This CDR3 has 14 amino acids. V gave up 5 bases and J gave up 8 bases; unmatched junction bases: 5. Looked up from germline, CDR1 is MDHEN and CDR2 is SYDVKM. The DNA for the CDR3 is TGTGCCAGCAGTGGGGACAGGGGAGCAGAAAAACTGTTTTTT. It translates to CASSGDRGAEKLFF.

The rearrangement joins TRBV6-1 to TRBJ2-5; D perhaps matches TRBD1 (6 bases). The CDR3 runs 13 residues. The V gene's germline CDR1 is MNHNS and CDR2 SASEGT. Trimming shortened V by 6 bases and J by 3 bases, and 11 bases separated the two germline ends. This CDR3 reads CASRARTEETQYF. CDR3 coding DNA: TGTGCCAGCAGGGCCCGGACAGAAGAGACCCAGTACTTC.

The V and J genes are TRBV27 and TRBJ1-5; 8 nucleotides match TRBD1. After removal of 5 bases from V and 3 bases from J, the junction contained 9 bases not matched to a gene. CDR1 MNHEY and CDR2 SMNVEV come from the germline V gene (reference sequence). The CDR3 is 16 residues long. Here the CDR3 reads CASSKTGTGSNQPQHF. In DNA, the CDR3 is TGTGCCAGCAGTAAAACCGGGACAGGCTCCAATCAGCCCCAGCATTTT.

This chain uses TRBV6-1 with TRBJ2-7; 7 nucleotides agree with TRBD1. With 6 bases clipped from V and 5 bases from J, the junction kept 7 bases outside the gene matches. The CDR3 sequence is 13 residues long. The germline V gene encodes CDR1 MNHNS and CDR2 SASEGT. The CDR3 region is CASRRDRTDEQYF. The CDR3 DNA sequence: TGTGCCAGCAGAAGGGACAGAACAGACGAGCAGTACTTC.

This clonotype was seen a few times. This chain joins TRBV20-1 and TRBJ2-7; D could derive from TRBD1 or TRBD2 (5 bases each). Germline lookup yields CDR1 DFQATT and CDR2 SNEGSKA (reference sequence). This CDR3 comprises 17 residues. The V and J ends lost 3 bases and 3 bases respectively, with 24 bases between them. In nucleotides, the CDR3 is TGCAGTGCTAGGCTAGGGACCGTCCACTCGTCAATCTACGAGCAGTACTTC. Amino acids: CSARLGTVHSSIYEQYF.

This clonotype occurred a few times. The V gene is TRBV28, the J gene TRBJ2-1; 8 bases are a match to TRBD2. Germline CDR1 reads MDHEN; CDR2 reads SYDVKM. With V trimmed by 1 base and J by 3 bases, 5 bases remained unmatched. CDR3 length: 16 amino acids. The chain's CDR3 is CASSLSTSGSYNEQFF. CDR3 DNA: TGTGCCAGCAGTTTATCAACAAGCGGGAGCTACAATGAGCAGTTCTTC.

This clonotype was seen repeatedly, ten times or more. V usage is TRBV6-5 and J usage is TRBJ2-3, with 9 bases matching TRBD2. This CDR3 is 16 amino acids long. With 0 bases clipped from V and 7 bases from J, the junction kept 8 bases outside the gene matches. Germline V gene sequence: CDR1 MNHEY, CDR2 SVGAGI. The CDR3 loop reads CASSYSGGRGVNTQYF. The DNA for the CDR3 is TGTGCCAGCAGTTACTCGGGCGGGAGGGGTGTGAATACGCAGTATTTT.

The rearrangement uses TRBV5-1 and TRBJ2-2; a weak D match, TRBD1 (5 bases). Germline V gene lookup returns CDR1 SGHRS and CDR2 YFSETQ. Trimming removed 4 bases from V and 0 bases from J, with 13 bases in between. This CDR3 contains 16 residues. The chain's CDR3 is CASSMTQGANTGELFF. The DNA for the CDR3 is TGCGCCAGCAGCATGACTCAGGGTGCGAACACCGGGGAGCTGTTTTTT.

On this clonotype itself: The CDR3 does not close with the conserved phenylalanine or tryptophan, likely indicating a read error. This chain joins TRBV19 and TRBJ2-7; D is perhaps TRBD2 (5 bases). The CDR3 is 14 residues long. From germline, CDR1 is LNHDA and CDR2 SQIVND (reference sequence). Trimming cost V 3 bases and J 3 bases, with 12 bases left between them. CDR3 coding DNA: TGTGCCAGTAGTATCATAAGCGGATTCTACGAGCAGTACCTC. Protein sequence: CASSIISGFYEQYL.

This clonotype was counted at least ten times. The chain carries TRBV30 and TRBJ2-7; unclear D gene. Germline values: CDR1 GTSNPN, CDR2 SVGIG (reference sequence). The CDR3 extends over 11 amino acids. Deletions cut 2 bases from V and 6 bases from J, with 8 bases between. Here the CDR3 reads CAWSFYGEQYF. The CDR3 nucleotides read TGTGCCTGGAGTTTTTATGGCGAGCAGTACTTC.

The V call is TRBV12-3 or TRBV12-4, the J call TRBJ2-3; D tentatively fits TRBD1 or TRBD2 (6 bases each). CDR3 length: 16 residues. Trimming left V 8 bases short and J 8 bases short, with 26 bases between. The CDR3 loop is CASGDGGATWDGTQYF. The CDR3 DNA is TGTGCCAGCGGAGACGGGGGCGCTACTTGGGACGGTACGCAGTATTTT.

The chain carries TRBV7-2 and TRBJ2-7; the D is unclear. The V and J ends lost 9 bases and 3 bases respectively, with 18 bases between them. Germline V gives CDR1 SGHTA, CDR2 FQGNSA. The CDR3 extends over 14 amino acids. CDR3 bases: TGTGCCAGTAGTTCGAGTCTAATGGGCTACGAGCAGTACTTC. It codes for CASSSSLMGYEQYF.

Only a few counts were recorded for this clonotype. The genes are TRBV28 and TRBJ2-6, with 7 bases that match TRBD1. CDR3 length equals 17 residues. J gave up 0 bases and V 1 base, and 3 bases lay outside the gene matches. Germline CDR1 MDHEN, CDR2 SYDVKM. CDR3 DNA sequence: TGTGCCAGCAGTTTATCGGGACAGTTCTCTGGGGCCAACGTCCTGACTTTC. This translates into CASSLSGQFSGANVLTF.

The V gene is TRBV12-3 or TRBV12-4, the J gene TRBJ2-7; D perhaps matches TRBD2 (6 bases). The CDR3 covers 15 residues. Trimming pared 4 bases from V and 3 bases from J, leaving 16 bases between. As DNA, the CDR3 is TGTGCCAGCAGTTCATCTTGGGGGAGGCACTACGAGCAGTACTTC. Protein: CASSSSWGRHYEQYF.

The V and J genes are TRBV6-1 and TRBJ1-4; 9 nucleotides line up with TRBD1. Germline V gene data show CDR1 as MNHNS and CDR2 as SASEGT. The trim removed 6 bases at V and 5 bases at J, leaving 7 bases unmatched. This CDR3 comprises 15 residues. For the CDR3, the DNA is TGTGCCAGCAGAGATCGACAGGGGGGGAATGAAAAACTGTTTTTT. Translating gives CASRDRQGGNEKLFF.

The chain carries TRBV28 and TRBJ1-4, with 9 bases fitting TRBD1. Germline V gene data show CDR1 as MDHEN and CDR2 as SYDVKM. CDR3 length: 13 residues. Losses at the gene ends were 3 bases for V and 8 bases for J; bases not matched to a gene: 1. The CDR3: CASSLTGGEKLFF. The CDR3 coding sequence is TGTGCCAGCAGTTTGACAGGGGGGGAAAAACTGTTTTTT.

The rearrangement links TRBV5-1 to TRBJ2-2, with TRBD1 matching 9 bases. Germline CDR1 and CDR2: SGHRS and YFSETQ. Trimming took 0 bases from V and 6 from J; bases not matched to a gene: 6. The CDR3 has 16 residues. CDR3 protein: CASSLEVTGGPGELFF. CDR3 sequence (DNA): TGCGCCAGCAGCTTGGAGGTGACAGGGGGTCCCGGGGAGCTGTTTTTT.